The 25 T cell receptor beta chains below come from one sample, sequenced in a study of blood T cells in healthy people across ages. It was with a sample-barcoded 5' primer and a J-beta primer mix that a second PCR of roughly 6 to 12 cycles was run. In TCRdb, the 5' RACE reads were re-called with MiXCR into one record per CDR3 protein. The sample lists 700,000 to 850,000 distinct CDR3 sequences, around 36% seen once, with under 15% in the top ten. The sequenced material came from blood. Every receptor here comes from a man aged 18-30 years in good health.

This clonotype showed up just a few times. This chain joins TRBV20-1 and TRBJ2-1, with a tentative D call TRBD2 (6 bases). This CDR3 region has 13 residues. Germline CDR1 DFQATT, CDR2 SNEGSKA (reference sequence). Trimming removed 2 bases from V and 6 bases from J, with 11 bases in between. The CDR3 here is CSARWGLPNEQFF. The CDR3 DNA sequence: TGCAGTGCTAGATGGGGACTTCCCAATGAGCAGTTCTTC.

The table lists this clonotype with a few counts. The CDR3 loop reads CSVTGCGYTF. For the CDR3, the DNA is TGCAGTGTGACCGGGTGTGGCTACACCTTC. The genes are TRBV20-1 and TRBJ1-2; unclear D gene. CDR3 size: 10 residues. Germline assignment: CDR1 DFQATT and CDR2 SNEGSKA (reference sequence). Trimming took off 7 bases at V and 7 bases at J, with 10 bases between the two ends.

The rearrangement joins TRBV6-5 to TRBJ2-7; D is possibly TRBD2 (5 bases). Trimming took 0 bases from V and 5 from J, leaving 17 bases between them. CDR1 is MNHEY and CDR2 is SVGAGI in the germline V gene. The CDR3 consists of 16 residues. The CDR3, as DNA: TGTGCCAGCAGTTACTCCGCTGGCGAGGGCTCGGACGAGCAGTACTTC. Translated, it gives CASSYSAGEGSDEQYF.

This clonotype was detected a few times. Compared with germline, one end of the junction differs, possibly owing to a read error. The CDR3 protein is CVSSRDRVEVDYGYTF. The CDR3 nucleotides are TGTGTCAGCAGCCGGGACAGGGTGGAGGTCGACTATGGCTACACCTTC. J is TRBJ1-2 and V is TRBV12-3 or TRBV12-4; the match to TRBD1 covers 9 bases. The CDR3 covers 16 residues.

A few counts support this clonotype. Given a much more abundant clone one base away, this may be a read error. The chain is built from TRBV4-2 and TRBJ2-7; possible D gene TRBD2, 6 bases. Germline loops: CDR1 LGHNA, CDR2 YNFKEQ. The V gene lost 1 base and the J gene lost 7 bases, with 20 bases spanning the gap. There are 16 residues in the CDR3. The CDR3 here is CASSQAHRTTYNEQYF. DNA of the CDR3: TGTGCCAGCAGCCAAGCGCACCGGACTACCTACAATGAGCAGTACTTC.

This clonotype was found a few times. The chain uses TRBV24-1 and TRBJ2-3, with D unresolved. V lost 7 bases, J lost 1 base, and 8 bases lay in between. Germline lookup yields CDR1 KGHDR and CDR2 SFDVKD. There are 13 residues in the CDR3. The CDR3 protein is CATSLPGTDTQYF. Here the CDR3 DNA reads TGTGCCACCAGCCTCCCCGGCACAGATACGCAGTATTTT.

In this sample, this clonotype turned up a few times. The V gene is TRBV7-9, the J gene TRBJ1-2; D is perhaps TRBD1 (5 bases). This CDR3 is built from 17 residues. Germline CDR1 and CDR2: SEHNR and FQNEAQ (reference sequence). Trimming cost V 0 bases and J 5 bases, with 19 bases left between them. CDR3 residues: CASSLARDRNAHYGYTF. In nucleotides, the CDR3 is TGTGCCAGCAGCTTAGCGCGGGACCGAAACGCACATTATGGCTACACCTTC.

This clonotype was seen repeatedly, ten times or more. The DNA for the CDR3 is TGCAGTGCGGGGATTGACCGGCATAATGAGCAGTTCTTC. As protein: CSAGIDRHNEQFF. V and J are TRBV20-1 and TRBJ2-1; D call uncertain. The CDR3 length is 13 residues. The V gene's germline CDR1 is DFQATT and CDR2 SNEGSKA (reference sequence). Trimming left V 6 bases short and J 7 bases short, with 16 bases between.

The chain joins TRBV6-4 to TRBJ2-3; 9 bases are a match to TRBD2. V shed 10 bases, J shed 3 bases, and the junction held 8 bases outside the gene matches. Germline CDR1 is MRHNA and CDR2 is SNTAGT. The CDR3 extends over 14 amino acids. The CDR3 here is CATSPSGITDTQYF. CDR3 DNA sequence: TGTGCCACTTCTCCTAGCGGGATTACAGATACGCAGTATTTT.

This clonotype came up many times. The V gene is TRBV20-1, the J gene TRBJ2-3; D is unresolved. The CDR3 has 11 residues. Germline V gene data show CDR1 as DFQATT and CDR2 as SNEGSKA (reference sequence). V was shortened by 6 bases and J by 6 bases, with 10 bases between the two germline ends. CDR3 protein: CSATPSDTQYF. The CDR3 nucleotides read TGCAGTGCCACTCCCTCGGATACGCAGTATTTT.

The chain carries TRBV5-1 and TRBJ2-7, with D perhaps TRBD1 (5 bases). Germline CDR1 reads SGHRS; CDR2 reads YFSETQ. The CDR3 covers 15 residues. Trimming shortened V by 4 bases and J by 10 bases, and 24 bases separated the two germline ends. DNA of the CDR3: TGCGCCAGCAGCCCGAAGGACCGGTCTAAAGGGGTTCAGTACTTC. Translated, it gives CASSPKDRSKGVQYF.

This clonotype came up many times. The chain combines TRBV4-3 with TRBJ2-1; no clear D gene. CDR1 LGHNA and CDR2 YSLEER come from the germline V gene. V shed 0 bases and J shed 6 bases, with 15 bases lying between them. The CDR3 is 16 amino acids. CDR3 loop: CASSQDPPRSGNEQFF. The CDR3 DNA is TGCGCCAGCAGCCAAGATCCCCCGAGGTCCGGCAATGAGCAGTTCTTC.

This clonotype was detected ten times or more. The chain joins TRBV29-1 to TRBJ2-7; D is ambiguous. V was pared by 7 bases and J by 0 bases, with 16 bases between. The germline CDR1 and CDR2 sequences are SQVTM and ANQGSEA. This CDR3 spans 14 amino acids. CDR3 in amino acids: CSDPSLPSSYEQYF. In nucleotides, the CDR3 is TGCAGCGACCCGTCCCTCCCAAGCTCCTACGAGCAGTACTTC.

The DNA of the CDR3 is TGTGCCAGTTTAAAACCGGGACCCCCTTTCCCACCCACAGATACGCAGTATTTT. Its protein is CASLKPGPPFPPTDTQYF. The chain joins TRBV2 to TRBJ2-3, with D perhaps given as TRBD1 or TRBD2 (5 bases each). Germline-derived CDR1 and CDR2 are SNHLY and FYNNEI. V was pared by 9 bases and J by 2 bases, with 27 bases between. The CDR3 has 18 amino acids.

This clonotype was detected once. The J gene is TRBJ2-6, the V gene TRBV6-1; no clear D. Trimming cost V 2 bases and J 1 base, with 6 bases left between them. The CDR3 loop spans 15 amino acids. Looked up from germline, CDR1 is MNHNS and CDR2 is SASEGT. CDR3 amino acids: CASSEIASGANVLTF. DNA of the CDR3: TGTGCCAGCAGTGAAATTGCGTCTGGGGCCAACGTCCTGACTTTC.

This chain uses TRBV7-9 with TRBJ2-1; D remains unclear. Trimming removed 5 bases at V and 10 bases at J, with 18 bases between. The CDR3 spans 14 residues. The V gene's germline CDR1 is SEHNR and CDR2 FQNEAQ (reference sequence). This chain's CDR3 is CASSLPLGLGEQFF. In DNA form, the CDR3 reads TGTGCCAGCAGCCTGCCGTTAGGCCTGGGAGAGCAGTTCTTC.

The V call is TRBV20-1, the J call TRBJ1-1; 7 bases are shared with TRBD1. With V trimmed by 1 base and J by 2 bases, 22 bases remained unmatched. The CDR3 has 20 amino acids. CDR1 is DFQATT, CDR2 SNEGSKA, per germline (reference sequence). The CDR3 DNA is TGCAGTGCTAGAGTTACGGACAGGTTTGAGGATTGGTGGGTTAACACTGAAGCTTTCTTT. Amino acid sequence: CSARVTDRFEDWWVNTEAFF.

V is TRBV6-6 and J is TRBJ2-3, with no clear D. Germline lookup yields CDR1 MNHNY and CDR2 SVGAGI (reference sequence). Trimming removed 11 bases at V and 6 bases at J, with 18 bases between. There are 13 residues in the CDR3. For the CDR3, the DNA is TGTGCCTGCGCCAGAGCCAGATCGGATACGCAGTATTTT. Protein sequence: CACARARSDTQYF.

This rearrangement joins TRBV7-2 to TRBJ2-5; D is uncertain. Germline V gene lookup returns CDR1 SGHTA and CDR2 FQGNSA. Trimming left V 0 bases short and J 2 bases short, with 7 bases between. The CDR3 is made up of 14 amino acids. The CDR3 loop reads CASSLAGWQETQYF. DNA for the CDR3: TGTGCCAGCAGCTTAGCGGGGTGGCAAGAGACCCAGTACTTC.

The chain carries TRBV4-3 and TRBJ2-7, with 9 bases fitting TRBD2. The V gene end was trimmed by 0 bases and the J gene end by 10 bases; junction bases not matched to a gene: 13. This CDR3 has 16 amino acids. Germline V CDR1 and CDR2: LGHNA, YSLEER. The CDR3 region is CASSQERRGGQSDQYF. DNA of the CDR3: TGCGCCAGCAGCCAAGAGAGGCGGGGGGGCCAAAGCGATCAGTACTTC.

The chain employs TRBV6-5 and TRBJ1-2, with TRBD1 as a possible D gene (5 bases). CDR1 is MNHEY and CDR2 is SVGAGI in the germline V gene. The CDR3 consists of 13 residues. V shed 6 bases and J shed 5 bases, with 13 bases lying between them. Here the CDR3 DNA reads TGTGCCAGCAGGGACACTGGGGGTTATGGCTACACCTTC. Its protein is CASRDTGGYGYTF.

In this sample, this clonotype turned up a few times. The genes are TRBV29-1 and TRBJ1-2, with TRBD1 matching 8 bases. Germline values: CDR1 SQVTM, CDR2 ANQGSEA. CDR3 length equals 14 residues. V was clipped by 7 bases and J by 7 bases; unmatched bases: 14. The chain's CDR3 is CSGNIDAGGSGYTF. CDR3 coding DNA: TGCAGCGGTAATATCGACGCAGGGGGCTCTGGCTACACCTTC.

This chain links TRBV7-2 with TRBJ1-2; D ambiguous. Germline V gene data show CDR1 as SGHTA and CDR2 as FQGNSA. CDR3 length: 14 residues. The germline V and J ends were trimmed by 5 bases and 0 bases, with 10 bases remaining between them. In DNA form, the CDR3 reads TGTGCCAGCAGCGCCTCCGGGCCTAACTATGGCTACACCTTC. This gives the protein CASSASGPNYGYTF.

This clonotype was observed a handful of times. This may be a read error: a much more frequent sequence differs by one nucleotide. The chain has TRBV12-3 or TRBV12-4 and TRBJ2-5; a weak D match, TRBD1 (5 bases). The end of the DNA aligns better with TRBJ2-7, so the J call may be wrong. This CDR3 is built from 14 residues. This chain's CDR3 is CTSSRTNLFNEQYF. The CDR3 coding sequence is TGTACCAGCAGTCGGACAAACCTATTCAACGAGCAGTACTTC.

V gene TRBV2 combines with J gene TRBJ2-3; 7 bases are shared with TRBD2. The germline V gene encodes CDR1 SNHLY and CDR2 FYNNEI. V gave up 5 bases and J gave up 1 base; unmatched junction bases: 6. The CDR3 contains 15 residues. CDR3 nucleotides: TGTGCCAGCAGTCCCCTTGGGGGGGGCACAGATACGCAGTATTTT. Protein product: CASSPLGGGTDTQYF.